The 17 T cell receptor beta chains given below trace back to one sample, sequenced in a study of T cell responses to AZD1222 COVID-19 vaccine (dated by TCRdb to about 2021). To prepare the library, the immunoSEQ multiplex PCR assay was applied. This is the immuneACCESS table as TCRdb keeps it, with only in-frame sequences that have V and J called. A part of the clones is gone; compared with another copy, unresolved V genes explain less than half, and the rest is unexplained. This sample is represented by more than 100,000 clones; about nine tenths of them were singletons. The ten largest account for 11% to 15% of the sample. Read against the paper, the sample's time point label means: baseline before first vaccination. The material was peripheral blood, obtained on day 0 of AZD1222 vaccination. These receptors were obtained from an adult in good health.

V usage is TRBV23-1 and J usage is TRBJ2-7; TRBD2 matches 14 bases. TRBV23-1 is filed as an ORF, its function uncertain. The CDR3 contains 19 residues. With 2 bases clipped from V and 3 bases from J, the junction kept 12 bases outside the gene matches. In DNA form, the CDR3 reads TGCGCCAGCAGTCAACGGGGGAGACGCGGGACTAGCGGGAGCTACGAGCAGTACTTC. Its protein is CASSQRGRRGTSGSYEQYF.

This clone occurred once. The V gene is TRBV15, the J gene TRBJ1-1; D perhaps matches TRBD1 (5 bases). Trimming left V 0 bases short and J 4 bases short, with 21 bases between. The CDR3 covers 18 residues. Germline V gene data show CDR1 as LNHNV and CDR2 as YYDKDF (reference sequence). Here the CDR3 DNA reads TGTGCCACCAGCAGAGATTATGGCCTACTGGGGGGGAGCACTGAAGCTTTCTTT. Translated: CATSRDYGLLGGSTEAFF.

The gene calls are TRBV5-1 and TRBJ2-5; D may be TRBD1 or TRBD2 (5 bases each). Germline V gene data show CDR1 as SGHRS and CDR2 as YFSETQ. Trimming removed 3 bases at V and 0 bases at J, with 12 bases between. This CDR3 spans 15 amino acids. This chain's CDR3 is CASSSPGTDQETQYF. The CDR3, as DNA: TGCGCCAGCAGCTCACCGGGGACGGACCAAGAGACCCAGTACTTC.

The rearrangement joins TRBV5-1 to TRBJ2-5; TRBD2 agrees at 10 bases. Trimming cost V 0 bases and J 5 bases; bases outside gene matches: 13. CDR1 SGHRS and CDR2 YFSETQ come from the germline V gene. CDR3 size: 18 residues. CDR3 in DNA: TGCGCCAGCAGCTTGGAGGCTAGCGGGAGTATCGGTTCGGAGACCCAGTACTTC. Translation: CASSLEASGSIGSETQYF.

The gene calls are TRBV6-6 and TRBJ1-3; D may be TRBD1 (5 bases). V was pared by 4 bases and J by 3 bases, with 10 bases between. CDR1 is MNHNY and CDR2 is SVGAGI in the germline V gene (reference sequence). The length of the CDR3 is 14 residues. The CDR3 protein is CASSSQGDGNTIYF. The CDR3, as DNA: TGTGCCAGCAGTTCCCAGGGAGATGGAAACACCATATATTTT.

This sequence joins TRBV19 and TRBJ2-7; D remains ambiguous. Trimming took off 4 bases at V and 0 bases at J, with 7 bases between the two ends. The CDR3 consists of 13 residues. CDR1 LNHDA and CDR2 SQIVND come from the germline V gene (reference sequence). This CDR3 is CASSNANSYEQYF. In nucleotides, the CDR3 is TGTGCCAGTAGTAACGCCAACTCCTACGAGCAGTACTTC.

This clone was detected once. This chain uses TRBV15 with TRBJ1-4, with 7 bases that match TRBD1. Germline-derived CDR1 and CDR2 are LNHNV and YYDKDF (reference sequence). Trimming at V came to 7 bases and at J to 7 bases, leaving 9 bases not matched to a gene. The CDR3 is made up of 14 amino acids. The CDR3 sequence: CATTPDREGEKLFF. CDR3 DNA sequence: TGTGCCACCACCCCAGACAGGGAGGGTGAAAAACTGTTTTTT.

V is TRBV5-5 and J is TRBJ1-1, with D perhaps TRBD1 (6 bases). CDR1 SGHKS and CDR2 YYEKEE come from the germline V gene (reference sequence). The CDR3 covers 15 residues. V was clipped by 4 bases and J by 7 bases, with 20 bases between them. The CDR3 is CASSPLQGFRDEAFF. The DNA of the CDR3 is TGTGCCAGCAGCCCCTTACAGGGATTTAGGGATGAAGCTTTCTTT.

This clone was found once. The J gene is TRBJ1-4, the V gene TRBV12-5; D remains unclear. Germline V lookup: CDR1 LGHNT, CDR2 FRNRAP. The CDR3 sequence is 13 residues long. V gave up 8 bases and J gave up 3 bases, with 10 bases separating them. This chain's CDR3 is CASRALANEKLFF. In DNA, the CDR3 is TGTGCTAGTAGGGCACTCGCTAATGAAAAACTGTTTTTT.

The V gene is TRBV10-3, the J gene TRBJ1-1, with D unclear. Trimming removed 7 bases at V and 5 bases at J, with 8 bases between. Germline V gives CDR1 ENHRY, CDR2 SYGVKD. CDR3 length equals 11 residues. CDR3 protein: CAIMTGTEAFF. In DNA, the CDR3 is TGTGCCATCATGACCGGAACTGAAGCTTTCTTT.

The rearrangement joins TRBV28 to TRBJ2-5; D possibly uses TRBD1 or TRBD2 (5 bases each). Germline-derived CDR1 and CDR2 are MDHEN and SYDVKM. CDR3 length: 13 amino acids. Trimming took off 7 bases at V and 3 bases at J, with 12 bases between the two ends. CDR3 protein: CASTFGTEETQYF. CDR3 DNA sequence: TGTGCCAGCACCTTTGGGACGGAAGAGACCCAGTACTTC.

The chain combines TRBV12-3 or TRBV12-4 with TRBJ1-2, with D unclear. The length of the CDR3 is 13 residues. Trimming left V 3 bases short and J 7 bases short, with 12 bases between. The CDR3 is CASSFQRDIGYTF. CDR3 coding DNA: TGTGCCAGCAGTTTTCAAAGAGATATTGGCTACACCTTC.

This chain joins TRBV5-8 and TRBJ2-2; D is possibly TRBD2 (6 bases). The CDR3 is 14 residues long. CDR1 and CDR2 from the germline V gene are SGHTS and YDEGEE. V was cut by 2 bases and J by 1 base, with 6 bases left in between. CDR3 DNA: TGTGCCAGCAGCTTCGGGGGGAACACCGGGGAGCTGTTTTTT. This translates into CASSFGGNTGELFF. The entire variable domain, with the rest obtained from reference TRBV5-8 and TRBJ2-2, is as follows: EAGVTQSPTHLIKTRGQQATLRCSPISGHTSVYWYQQALGLGLQFLLWYDEGEERNRGNFPPRFSGRQFPNYSSELNVNALELEDSALYLCASSFGGNTGELFFGEGSRLTVL.

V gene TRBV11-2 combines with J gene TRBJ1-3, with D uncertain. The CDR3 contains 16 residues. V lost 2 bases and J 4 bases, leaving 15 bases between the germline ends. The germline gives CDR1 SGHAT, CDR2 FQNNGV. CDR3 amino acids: CASSLTRVQEGNTIYF. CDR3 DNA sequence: TGTGCCAGCAGCTTAACCCGGGTCCAAGAAGGAAACACCATATATTTT.

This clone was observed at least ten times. DNA of the CDR3: TGTGCCAGCAGTTACACGGGGCCGAGCTCCTATAATTCACCCCTCCACTTT. It translates to CASSYTGPSSYNSPLHF. The rearrangement joins TRBV6-2 or TRBV6-3 to TRBJ1-6; D perhaps matches TRBD1 (5 bases). The V gene lost 2 bases and the J gene lost 0 bases, with 11 bases spanning the gap. CDR1 MNHEY and CDR2 SVGEGT come from the germline V gene. This CDR3 has 17 amino acids.

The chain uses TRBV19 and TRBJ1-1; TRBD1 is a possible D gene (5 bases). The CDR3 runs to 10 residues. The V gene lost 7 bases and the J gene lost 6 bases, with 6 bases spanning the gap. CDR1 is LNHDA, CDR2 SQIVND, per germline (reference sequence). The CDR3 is CASKGPEAFF. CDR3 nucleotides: TGTGCCAGTAAGGGGCCTGAAGCTTTCTTT.

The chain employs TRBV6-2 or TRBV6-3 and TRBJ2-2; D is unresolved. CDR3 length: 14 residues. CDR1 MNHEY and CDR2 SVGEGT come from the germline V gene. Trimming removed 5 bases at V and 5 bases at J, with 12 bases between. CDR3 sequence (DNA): TGTGCCAGCAGTCGATCAAGTGGAACCGGGGAGCTGTTTTTT. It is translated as CASSRSSGTGELFF.